The clone carrying this TCR beta chain occurred a few times. The entry originates in a study of response to subunit inactivated influenza vaccine. Per germline, CDR1 LNHNV and CDR2 YYDKDF (reference sequence). The ends lost 0 bases at V and 4 bases at J; junction bases unmatched: 15. This CDR3 is built from 20 residues. TCRdb analysed the RT-PCR reads with MiXCR anew, one entry per CDR3 protein. The sample consists of fewer than 250,000 distinct CDR3 sequences, about an eighth of them appearing once. The chain is built from TRBV15 and TRBJ2-1; 10 bases agree with TRBD2. The specimen comprised CD8+ T cells sorted from PBMCs, sampled around 5 days after vaccination. This TCR came from a man aged 45-65 years who received an inactivated influenza vaccine. The CDR3 spells CATSREGLVWLAGEYNEQFF. The CDR3 region has the DNA TGTGCCACCAGCAGAGAAGGGTTGGTTTGGCTAGCGGGGGAGTACAATGAGCAGTTCTTC.